The clone carrying this T cell receptor beta chain has more than one count but fewer than ten. The antigen is undetermined. Primers included in the PCR were 60 Vbeta and 13 Jbeta primers. Sequenced by immunoSEQ multiplex PCR; TCRdb stores in-frame clones only, minus some. The table lists some 200,000 clones, 79% of them singletons, with around 0.38% in the top ten. Whereas donors were nominally healthy upon sampling, unrecorded immune exposures were probable. There are 17 residues in the CDR3. V was shortened by 0 bases and J by 5 bases, with 19 bases between the two germline ends. The V gene's germline CDR1 is SGHDN and CDR2 FVKESK. This entry belongs to a study of cytomegalovirus exposure and HLA in healthy donors. Study context: A prior study identified roughly 110 million unique TCR beta sequences from 200 million or so T cells. Overall study findings and caveats: Available immune exposure information was restricted to CMV serostatus only. The analysis excluded some indistinguishable V segments, including TRBV6-2 and TRBV6-3.

The sequenced material came from PBMCs. The source of this sequence is a male donor in good health and CMV-seropositive. This rearrangement joins TRBV14 to TRBJ1-1; D perhaps matches TRBD1 (5 bases). The CDR3 DNA sequence: TGTGCCAGCAGCCAAGAATCCCTGGGGGGAATAAGAACTGAAGCTTTCTTT. Protein sequence: CASSQESLGGIRTEAFF. Complete variable domain (other parts from reference TRBV14 and TRBJ1-1): EAGVTQFPSHSVIEKGQTVTLRCDPISGHDNLYWYRRVMGKEIKFLLHFVKESKQDESGMPNNRFLAERTGGTYSTLKVQPAELEDSGVYFCASSQESLGGIRTEAFFGQGTRLTVV.